This T cell receptor beta chain is from a study of blood T cells in healthy people across ages. Study-level results: Across the age range, TCR beta diversity per million T cells fell in a roughly linear way.

A remark on this clonotype: Antigen unknown. At one boundary the junction diverges from the germline segment, which might be a read error.

Donors were healthy Caucasian individuals from Russia aged roughly 6 to 95. A second PCR of 7 to 11 cycles used a sample-barcoded 5' primer and a J-beta primer mix. The study obtained at least 2.5 million CDR3-containing paired-end reads from every sample. TCRdb reprocessed the 5' RACE reads with MiXCR, giving one entry per CDR3 protein. The table includes 1.5 million to 2 million distinct CDR3 sequences, about 30% detected once. The CDR3 is made up of 16 amino acids. Looked up from germline, CDR1 is SGHAT and CDR2 is FQNNGV. The J gene is TRBJ2-3, the V gene TRBV11-2; perhaps D is TRBD1 or TRBD2 (5 bases each). The origin of this receptor is a woman in her twenties or thirties in good health. The sample comprised blood. In DNA, the CDR3 is TGTGCCAGCAGCTTAGATTGGGGCGCTAGCATAGATACGCAGTATTTT. Amino acids: CASSLDWGASIDTQYF.